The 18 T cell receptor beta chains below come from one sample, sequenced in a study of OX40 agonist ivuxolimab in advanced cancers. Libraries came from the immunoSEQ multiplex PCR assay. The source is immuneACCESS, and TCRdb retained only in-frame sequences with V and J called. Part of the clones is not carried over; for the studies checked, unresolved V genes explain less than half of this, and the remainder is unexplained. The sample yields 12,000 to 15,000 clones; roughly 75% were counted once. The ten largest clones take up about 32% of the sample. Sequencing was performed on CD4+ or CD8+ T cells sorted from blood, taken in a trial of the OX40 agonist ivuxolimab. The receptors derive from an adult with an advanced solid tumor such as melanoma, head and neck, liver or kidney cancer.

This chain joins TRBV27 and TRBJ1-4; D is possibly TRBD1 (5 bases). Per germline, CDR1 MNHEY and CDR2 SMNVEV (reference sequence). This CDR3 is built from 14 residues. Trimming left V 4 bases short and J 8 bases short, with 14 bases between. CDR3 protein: CASSSSGIWEKLFF. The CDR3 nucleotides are TGTGCCAGCAGTTCCTCAGGGATTTGGGAAAAACTGTTTTTT.

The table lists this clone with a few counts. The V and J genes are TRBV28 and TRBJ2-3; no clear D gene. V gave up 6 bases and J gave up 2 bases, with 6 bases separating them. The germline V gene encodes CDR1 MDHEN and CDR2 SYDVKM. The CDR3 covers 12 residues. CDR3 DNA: TGTGCCAGCAGACCTAACACAGATACGCAGTATTTT. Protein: CASRPNTDTQYF. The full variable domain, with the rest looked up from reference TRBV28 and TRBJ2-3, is DVKVTQSSRYLVKRTGEKVFLECVQDMDHENMFWYRQDPGLGLRLIYFSYDVKMKEKGDIPEGYSVSREKKERFSLILESASTNQTSMYLCASRPNTDTQYFGPGTRLTVL.

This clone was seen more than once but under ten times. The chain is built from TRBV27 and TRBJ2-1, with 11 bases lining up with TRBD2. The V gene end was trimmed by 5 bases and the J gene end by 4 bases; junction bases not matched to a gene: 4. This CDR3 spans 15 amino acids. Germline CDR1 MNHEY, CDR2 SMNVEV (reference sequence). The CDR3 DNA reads TGTGCCAGCAGTCCCGGGACTAGCGGATACAATGAGCAGTTCTTC. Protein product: CASSPGTSGYNEQFF.

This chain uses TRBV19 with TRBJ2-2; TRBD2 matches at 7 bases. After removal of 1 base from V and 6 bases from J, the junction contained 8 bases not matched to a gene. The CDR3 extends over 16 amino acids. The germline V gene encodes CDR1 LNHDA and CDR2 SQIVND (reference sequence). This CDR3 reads CASSIGREGVPGELFF. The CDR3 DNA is TGTGCCAGTAGTATAGGGAGGGAGGGTGTCCCCGGGGAGCTGTTTTTT.

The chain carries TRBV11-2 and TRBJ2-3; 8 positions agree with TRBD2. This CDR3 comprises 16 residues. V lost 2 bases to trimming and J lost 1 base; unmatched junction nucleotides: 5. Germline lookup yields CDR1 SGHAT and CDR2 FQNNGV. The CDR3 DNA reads TGTGCCAGCAGCTTATCAGCAGCGGGAGGCACAGATACGCAGTATTTT. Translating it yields CASSLSAAGGTDTQYF.

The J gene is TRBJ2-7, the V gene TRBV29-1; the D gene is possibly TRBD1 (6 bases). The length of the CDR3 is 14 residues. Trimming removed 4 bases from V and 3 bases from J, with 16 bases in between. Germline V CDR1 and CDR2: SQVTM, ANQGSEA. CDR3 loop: CSVGAGRGSYEQYF. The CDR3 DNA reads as TGCAGCGTTGGGGCCGGCAGGGGAAGCTACGAGCAGTACTTC.

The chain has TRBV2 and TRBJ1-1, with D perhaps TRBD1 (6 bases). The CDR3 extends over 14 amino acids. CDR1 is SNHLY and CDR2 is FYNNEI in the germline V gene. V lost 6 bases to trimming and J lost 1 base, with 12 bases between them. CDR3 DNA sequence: TGTGCCAGCAGCGAGGGACACCCGAACACTGAAGCTTTCTTT. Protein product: CASSEGHPNTEAFF.

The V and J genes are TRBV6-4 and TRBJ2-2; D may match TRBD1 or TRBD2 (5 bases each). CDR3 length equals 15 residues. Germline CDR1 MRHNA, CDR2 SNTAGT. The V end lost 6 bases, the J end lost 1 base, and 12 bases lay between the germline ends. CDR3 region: CASSAGTQNTGELFF. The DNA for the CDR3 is TGTGCCAGCAGCGCCGGGACCCAGAACACCGGGGAGCTGTTTTTT.

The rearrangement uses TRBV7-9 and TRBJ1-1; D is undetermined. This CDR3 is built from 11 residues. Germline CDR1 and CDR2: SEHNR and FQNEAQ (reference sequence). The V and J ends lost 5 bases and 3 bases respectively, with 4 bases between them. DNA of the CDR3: TGTGCCAGCAGCCCATACACTGAAGCTTTCTTT. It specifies CASSPYTEAFF.

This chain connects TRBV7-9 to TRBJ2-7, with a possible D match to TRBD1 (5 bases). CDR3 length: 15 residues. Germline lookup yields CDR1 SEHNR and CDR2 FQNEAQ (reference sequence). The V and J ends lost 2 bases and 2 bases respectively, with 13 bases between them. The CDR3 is CASSLTPDSPYEQYF. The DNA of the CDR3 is TGTGCCAGCAGCTTAACTCCAGACAGCCCCTACGAGCAGTACTTC.

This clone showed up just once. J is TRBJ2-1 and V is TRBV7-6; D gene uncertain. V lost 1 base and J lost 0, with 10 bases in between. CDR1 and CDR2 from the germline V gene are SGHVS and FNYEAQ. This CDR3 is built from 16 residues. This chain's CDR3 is CASSLVGLSSYNEQFF. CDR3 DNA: TGTGCCAGCAGCTTAGTGGGGTTAAGCTCCTACAATGAGCAGTTCTTC.

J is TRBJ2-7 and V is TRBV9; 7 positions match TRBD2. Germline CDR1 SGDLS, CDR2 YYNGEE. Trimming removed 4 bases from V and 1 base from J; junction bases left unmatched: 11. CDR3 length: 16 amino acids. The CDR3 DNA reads TGTGCCAGCAGCCCGAAGGTGGGAGGGTTTTCCTACGAGCAGTACTTC. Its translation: CASSPKVGGFSYEQYF.

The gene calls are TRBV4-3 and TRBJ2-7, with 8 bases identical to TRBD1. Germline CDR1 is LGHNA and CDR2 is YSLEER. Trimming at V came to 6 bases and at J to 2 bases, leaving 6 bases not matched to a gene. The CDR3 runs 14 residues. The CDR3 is CASSQKQGAYEQYF. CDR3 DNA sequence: TGCGCCAGCAGTCAAAAACAGGGGGCCTACGAGCAGTACTTC.

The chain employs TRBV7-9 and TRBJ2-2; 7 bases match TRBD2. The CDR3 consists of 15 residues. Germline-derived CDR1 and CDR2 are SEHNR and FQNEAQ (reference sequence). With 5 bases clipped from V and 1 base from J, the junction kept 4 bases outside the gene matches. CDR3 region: CASSPTSLNTGELFF. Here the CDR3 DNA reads TGTGCCAGCAGCCCGACTAGCCTGAACACCGGGGAGCTGTTTTTT.

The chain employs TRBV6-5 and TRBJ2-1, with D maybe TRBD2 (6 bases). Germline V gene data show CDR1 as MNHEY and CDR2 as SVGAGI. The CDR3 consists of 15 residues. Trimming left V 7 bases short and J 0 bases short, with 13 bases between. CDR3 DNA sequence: TGTGCCAGCATGGAATGGCGGGACTCCTACAATGAGCAGTTCTTC. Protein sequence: CASMEWRDSYNEQFF.

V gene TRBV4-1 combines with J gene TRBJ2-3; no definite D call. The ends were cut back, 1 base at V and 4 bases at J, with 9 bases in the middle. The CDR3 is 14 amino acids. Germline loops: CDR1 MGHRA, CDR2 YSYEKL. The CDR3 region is CASSQVPQPDTQYF. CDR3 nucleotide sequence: TGCGCCAGCAGCCAAGTCCCGCAACCAGATACGCAGTATTTT.

In DNA form, the CDR3 reads TGTGCCAGCAGCTTCCCCCGGGGGCAGGGAGGAAACACTGAAGCTTTCTTT. It yields the protein CASSFPRGQGGNTEAFF. The rearrangement joins TRBV7-8 to TRBJ1-1; tentatively, D is TRBD1 (6 bases). This CDR3 has 17 amino acids. Trimming stripped 3 bases from V and 2 bases from J, with 19 bases between. Germline V gene data show CDR1 as SGHVS and CDR2 as FQNEAQ. Full variable domain (remainder filled in from reference TRBV7-8 and TRBJ1-1): GAGVSQSPRYKVAKRGQDVALRCDPISGHVSLFWYQQALGQGPEFLTYFQNEAQLDKSGLPSDRFFAERPEGSVSTLKIQRTQQEDSAVYLCASSFPRGQGGNTEAFFGQGTRLTVV.

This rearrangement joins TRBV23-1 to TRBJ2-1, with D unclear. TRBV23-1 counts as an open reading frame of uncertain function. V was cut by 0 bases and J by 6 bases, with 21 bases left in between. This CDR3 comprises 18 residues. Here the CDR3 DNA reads TGCGCCAGCAGTCAATCGGCCTGCGACACCCAAGTTGCCAATGAGCAGTTCTTC. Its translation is CASSQSACDTQVANEQFF.